This TCR beta chain came from a study of PD-1 blockade in classical Hodgkin lymphoma. Time point indicated: newly diagnosed, previously untreated cHL patient sample. Purification of CD4+ T cells from thawed PBMCs was performed via magnetic negative selection. For comparison, PBMCs from newly diagnosed, untreated classical Hodgkin lymphoma were used. Turning to this clone: Its target is not known.

The study's findings and limits: Lower baseline TCR diversity was reported for newly diagnosed patients than for healthy donors. No one has yet defined what causes the repertoire differences, which may be disease activity or prior therapy.

Some clones are missing from TCRdb's copy, which holds only in-frame ones; the method was immunoSEQ multiplex PCR. The sample holds about 30,000 clones, around 89% seen once. Sequenced: CD4+ T cells from blood. This TCR was recovered from a human donor with classical Hodgkin lymphoma.

The CDR3 loop is CASSLVSGGNTGELFF. Here the CDR3 DNA reads TGCGCCAGCAGCTTGGTTAGCGGAGGGAACACCGGGGAGCTGTTTTTT. The V gene is TRBV5-1, the J gene TRBJ2-2; D may be TRBD2 (6 bases). Germline values: CDR1 SGHRS, CDR2 YFSETQ. The CDR3 is 16 amino acids. V dropped 0 bases and J dropped 1 base, with 10 bases sitting between them. Full variable domain (outside the CDR3, taken from reference TRBV5-1 and TRBJ2-2): KAGVTQTPRYLIKTRGQQVTLSCSPISGHRSVSWYQQTPGQGLQFLFEYFSETQRNKGNFPGRFSGRQFSNSRSEMNVSTLELGDSALYLCASSLVSGGNTGELFFGEGSRLTVL.